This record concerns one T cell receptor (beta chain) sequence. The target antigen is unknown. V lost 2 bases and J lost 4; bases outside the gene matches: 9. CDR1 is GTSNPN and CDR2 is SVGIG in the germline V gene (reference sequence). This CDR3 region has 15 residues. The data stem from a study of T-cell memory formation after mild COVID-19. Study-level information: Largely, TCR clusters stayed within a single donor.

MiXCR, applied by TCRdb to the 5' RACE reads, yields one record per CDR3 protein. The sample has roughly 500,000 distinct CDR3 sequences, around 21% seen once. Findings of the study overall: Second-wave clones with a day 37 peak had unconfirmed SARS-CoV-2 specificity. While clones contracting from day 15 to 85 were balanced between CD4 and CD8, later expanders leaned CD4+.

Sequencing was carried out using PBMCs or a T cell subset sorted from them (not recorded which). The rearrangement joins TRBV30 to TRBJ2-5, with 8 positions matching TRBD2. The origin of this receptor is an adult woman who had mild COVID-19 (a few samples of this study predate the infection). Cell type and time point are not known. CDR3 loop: CAWSIRAGVGETQYF. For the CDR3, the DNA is TGTGCCTGGAGTATCCGAGCGGGAGTGGGAGAGACCCAGTACTTC.